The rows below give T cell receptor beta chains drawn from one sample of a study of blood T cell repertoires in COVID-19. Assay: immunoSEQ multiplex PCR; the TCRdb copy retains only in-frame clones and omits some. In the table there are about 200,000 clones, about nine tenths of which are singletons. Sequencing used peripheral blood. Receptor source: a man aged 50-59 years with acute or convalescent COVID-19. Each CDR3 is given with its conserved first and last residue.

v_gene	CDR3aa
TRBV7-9	CASSLESAGLNQPQHF
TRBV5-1	CASSLAVSPGNTIYF
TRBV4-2	CASSQAYVGGTEAFF
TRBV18	CASSPPGHPGNTIYF
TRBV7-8	CASSDRTRRYEQYF
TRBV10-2	CASTPTGEGGYTF
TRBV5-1	CASSLVWGRGENTEAFF
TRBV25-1	CASSDDNPYGYTF
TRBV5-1	CASSFRRGEGSGEQYF
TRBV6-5	CASRADRGSHEQYF
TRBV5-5	CASSLGRGESYEQYF
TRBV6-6	CASSLRVSRAPGNQPQHF
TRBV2	CASSEMRGYGYTF
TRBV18	CASSPVGQGAAGNTIYF
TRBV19	CASSDRGRGGTEAFF
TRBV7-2	CASSVASSYNSPLHF
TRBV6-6	CASSPPFFGTGPNTEAFF
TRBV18	CASSPIRQPDTQYF
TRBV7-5	CVRSPGCVGRNSPLHF
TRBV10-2	CASTRTGGGINYGYTF
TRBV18	CASSPWMRDRGETQYF
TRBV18	CASSPNRDALDTQYF
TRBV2	CASSRLATNTGELFF
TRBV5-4	CASSSAGTYEQYF
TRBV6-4	CASSPRQGANYGYTF
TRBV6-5	CASSYRGGDQPQHF
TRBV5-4	CASSLPGTGIYGYTF
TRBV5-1	CASSLGVDYGYTF
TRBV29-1	CSVEFSGYGYTF
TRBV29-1	CSVDQRRSSGEAFF
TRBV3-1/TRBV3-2	CASSPRDSSGNTIYF
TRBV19	CASSIGTQGKNTEAFF
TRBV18	CASSRQLAGEETQYF
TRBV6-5	CASSYSERGYEQYF
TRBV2	CASSALTGVEQYF
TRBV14	CASSLTPGGNIQYF
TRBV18	CASSRDRQNSPLHF
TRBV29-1	CSVAGQGYTEAFF
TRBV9	CASSVLQGLGTEAFF
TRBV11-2	CASSLQGASNSPLHF